The 15 T cell receptor beta chains given below trace back to one sample, sequenced in a study of identical twins. TCRdb re-derived calls from the 5' RACE reads in MiXCR, one entry per CDR3 protein. The sample lists about 730,000 distinct CDR3 sequences, around 20% occurring once. The same data also went into a second study, on T cells expressing NK-cell markers.

Sequenced: PBMCs. The source is a woman aged 18-35 years in good health.

This sequence joins TRBV7-2 and TRBJ2-3; D gene ambiguous. Germline V gene lookup returns CDR1 SGHTA and CDR2 FQGNSA. The V gene lost 1 base and the J gene lost 5 bases, with 16 bases spanning the gap. CDR3 length: 16 amino acids. Here the CDR3 DNA reads TGTGCCAGCAGCTTAGTTGCGTACTCGGACCGAGATACGCAGTATTTT. It yields the protein CASSLVAYSDRDTQYF.

The genes are TRBV7-9 and TRBJ2-3; 8 bases agree with TRBD2. CDR1 is SEHNR and CDR2 is FQNEAQ in the germline V gene (reference sequence). The V and J ends lost 11 bases and 3 bases, in that order; junction bases with no gene match: 7. The CDR3 totals 13 residues. The CDR3 DNA follows: TGTGCCGAAACTAGCGGTTATACAGATACGCAGTATTTT. It is translated as CAETSGYTDTQYF. Using reference TRBV7-9 and TRBJ2-3 for the parts outside the CDR3, the full variable domain is DTGVSQNPRHKITKRGQNVTFRCDPISEHNRLYWYRQTLGQGPEFLTYFQNEAQLEKSRLLSDRFSAERPKGSFSTLEIQRTEQGDSAMYLCAETSGYTDTQYFGPGTRLTVL.

This clonotype was seen ten or more times. The rearrangement uses TRBV20-1 and TRBJ1-6, with 7 nucleotides matching TRBD1. Germline V CDR1 and CDR2: DFQATT, SNEGSKA (reference sequence). This CDR3 has 13 residues. The V and J ends lost 6 bases and 10 bases, in that order; junction bases with no gene match: 9. The CDR3 bases are TGCAGTGCCCCTGCCAGCAGGGGGTCACCCCTCCACTTT. Protein sequence: CSAPASRGSPLHF.

This clonotype appeared a few times. A read error may account for a junction end that differs from germline. The V gene is TRBV20-1, the J gene TRBJ2-7; D could derive from TRBD1 or TRBD2 (6 bases each). Germline V gives CDR1 DFQATT, CDR2 SNEGSKA (reference sequence). The CDR3 is 13 residues long. CDR3 residues: CSARVGGLVEQYF. CDR3 nucleotides: TGCAGTGCCAGAGTTGGGGGGCTAGTCGAGCAGTACTTC.

The gene calls are TRBV4-3 and TRBJ2-7; 10 positions match TRBD2. Germline V gene lookup returns CDR1 LGHNA and CDR2 YSLEER. Losses at the gene ends were 4 bases for V and 4 bases for J; bases not matched to a gene: 10. The CDR3 contains 16 residues. CDR3 protein: CASSPGGAGGWYEQYF. The CDR3 nucleotides read TGCGCCAGCAGCCCCGGTGGAGCGGGAGGGTGGTACGAGCAGTACTTC.

This clonotype was observed a few times. This chain connects TRBV5-1 to TRBJ1-6, with TRBD1 matching 7 bases. Trimming cost V 5 bases and J 4 bases; bases outside gene matches: 3. This CDR3 comprises 14 residues. CDR1 and CDR2 (germline): SGHRS, YFSETQ. Written as DNA, the CDR3 is TGCGCCAGCAGACCGGGACAGTATAATTCACCCCTCCACTTT. Translated, it gives CASRPGQYNSPLHF.

This clonotype was seen a few times. This chain links TRBV9 with TRBJ1-5; D is ambiguous. The ends were cut back, 0 bases at V and 6 bases at J, with 13 bases in the middle. The CDR3 spans 15 residues. Per the germline V gene, CDR1 is SGDLS and CDR2 is YYNGEE. CDR3: CASSVESSPGQPQHF. The CDR3 DNA sequence: TGTGCCAGCAGCGTAGAAAGTTCCCCCGGTCAGCCCCAGCATTTT.

This clonotype was counted many times. This rearrangement joins TRBV12-3 or TRBV12-4 to TRBJ2-5, with 7 bases matching TRBD1. V lost 8 bases, J lost 4 bases, and 7 bases stayed unmatched. This CDR3 has 13 residues. CDR3 nucleotides: TGTGCCAGCGGACAAGGGGGCCGAGAGACCCAGTACTTC. Its protein product is CASGQGGRETQYF.

This clonotype has a count of ten or more. The chain couples TRBV10-3 to TRBJ2-1, with 7 bases matching TRBD2. V gave up 3 bases and J gave up 1 base; unmatched junction bases: 3. Germline V gene sequence: CDR1 ENHRY, CDR2 SYGVKD. The CDR3 is 15 residues long. Here the CDR3 reads CAISETSASYNEQFF. CDR3 bases: TGTGCCATCAGTGAAACTAGCGCATCCTACAATGAGCAGTTCTTC.

A few counts support this clonotype. The chain uses TRBV20-1 and TRBJ1-3; 8 positions match TRBD1. Germline V gene lookup returns CDR1 DFQATT and CDR2 SNEGSKA (reference sequence). CDR3 length: 14 residues. V lost 3 bases, J lost 0 bases, and 1 base stayed unmatched. In DNA form, the CDR3 reads TGCAGTGCTAGGACAGGGGCCTCTGGAAACACCATATATTTT. Translation gives CSARTGASGNTIYF.

This clonotype was counted between two and nine times. The chain uses TRBV12-3 or TRBV12-4 and TRBJ2-2; D unclear. The CDR3 has 15 amino acids. V gave up 4 bases and J gave up 0 bases, with 9 bases separating them. This CDR3 reads CASSSGYPNTGELFF. CDR3 in DNA: TGTGCCAGCAGTTCGGGCTACCCGAACACCGGGGAGCTGTTTTTT.

This clonotype was seen only a few times. The gene calls are TRBV6-5 and TRBJ2-4; 12 bases match TRBD2. The CDR3 spans 17 residues. The V and J ends lost 4 bases and 4 bases, in that order; junction bases with no gene match: 8. In germline, CDR1 is MNHEY, CDR2 SVGAGI. The CDR3: CASSSPGTSGRKNIQYF. As DNA, the CDR3 is TGTGCCAGCAGTTCCCCGGGGACTAGCGGGCGTAAAAACATTCAGTACTTC.

CDR3 in DNA: TGTGCCAGCCGTCCGGAGATGGGTAGCGGCACAGATACGCAGTATTTT. It translates to CASRPEMGSGTDTQYF. The chain joins TRBV6-1 to TRBJ2-3; tentatively, D is TRBD2 (5 bases). The CDR3 length is 16 residues. The V and J ends lost 8 bases and 1 base respectively, with 19 bases between them. The germline V gene encodes CDR1 MNHNS and CDR2 SASEGT.

The chain recombines TRBV11-2 with TRBJ2-1, with a weak D call TRBD1 (6 bases). This CDR3 spans 13 amino acids. V lost 3 bases and J lost 8, with 11 bases in between. Germline V gene lookup returns CDR1 SGHAT and CDR2 FQNNGV. CDR3 in amino acids: CASSFSGHDEQFF. DNA for the CDR3: TGTGCCAGCAGCTTTTCGGGACACGATGAGCAGTTCTTC.

This clonotype was picked up a small number of times. This chain links TRBV20-1 with TRBJ2-4; D uncertain. The V gene's germline CDR1 is DFQATT and CDR2 SNEGSKA (reference sequence). The CDR3 loop spans 16 amino acids. The V end lost 5 bases, the J end lost 5 bases, and 22 bases lay between the germline ends. The CDR3 region has the DNA TGCAGTGCTCGTTCGCCCGAATCCCAGAAACAAAACATTCAGTACTTC. Amino acid sequence: CSARSPESQKQNIQYF.